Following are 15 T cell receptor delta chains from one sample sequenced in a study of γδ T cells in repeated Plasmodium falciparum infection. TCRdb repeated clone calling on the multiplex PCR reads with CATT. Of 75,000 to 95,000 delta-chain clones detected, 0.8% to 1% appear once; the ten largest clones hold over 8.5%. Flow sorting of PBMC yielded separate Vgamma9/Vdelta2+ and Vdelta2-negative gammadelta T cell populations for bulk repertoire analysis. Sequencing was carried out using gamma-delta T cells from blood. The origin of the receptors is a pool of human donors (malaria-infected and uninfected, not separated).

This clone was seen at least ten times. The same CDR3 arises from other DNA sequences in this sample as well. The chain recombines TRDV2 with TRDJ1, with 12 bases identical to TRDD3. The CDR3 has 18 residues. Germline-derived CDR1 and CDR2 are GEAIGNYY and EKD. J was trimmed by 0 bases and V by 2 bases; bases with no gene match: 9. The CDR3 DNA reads TGTGCCTGTGACATCCTACTGGGGGATACCCCGTACACCGATAAACTCATCTTT. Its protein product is CACDILLGDTPYTDKLIF.

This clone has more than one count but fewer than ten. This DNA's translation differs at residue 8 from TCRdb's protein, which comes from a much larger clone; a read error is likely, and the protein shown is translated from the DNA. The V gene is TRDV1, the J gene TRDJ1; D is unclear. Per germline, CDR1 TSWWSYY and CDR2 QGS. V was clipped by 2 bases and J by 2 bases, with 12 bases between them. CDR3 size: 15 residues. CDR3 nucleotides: TGTGCTCTTGGGGAAGTAGAGGAGACAACCGATAAACTCATCTTT. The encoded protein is CALGEVEETTDKLIF.

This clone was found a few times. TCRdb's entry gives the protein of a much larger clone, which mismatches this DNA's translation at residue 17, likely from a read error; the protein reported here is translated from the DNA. The DNA for the CDR3 is TGTGCTCTTGGGGAATACACCTACGTTTGGGTTTACACCGATAAACTCACCTTT. Amino acids: CALGEYTYVWVYTDKLTF. A V gene of TRDV1 was called, but no J gene was assigned; no check of the table's D call, TRDD3, against the DNA was made. CDR3 length equals 18 residues. Germline-derived CDR1 and CDR2 are TSWWSYY and QGS.

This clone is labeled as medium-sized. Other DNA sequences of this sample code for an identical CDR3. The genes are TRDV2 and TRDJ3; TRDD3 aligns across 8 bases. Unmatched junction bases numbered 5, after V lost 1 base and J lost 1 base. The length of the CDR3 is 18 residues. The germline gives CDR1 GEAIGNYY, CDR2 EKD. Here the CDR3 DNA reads TGTGCCTGTGACACGGCTGGGGGACCTTCCTGGGACACCCGACAGATGTTTTTC. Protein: CACDTAGGPSWDTRQMFF.

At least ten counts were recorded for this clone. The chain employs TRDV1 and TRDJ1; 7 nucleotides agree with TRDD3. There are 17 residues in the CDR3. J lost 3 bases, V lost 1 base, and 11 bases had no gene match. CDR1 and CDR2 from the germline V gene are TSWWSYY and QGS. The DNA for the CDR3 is TGTGCTCTTGGGGAACCAATAGGCTGGGGGCAGGCCGATAAACTCATCTTT. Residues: CALGEPIGWGQADKLIF.

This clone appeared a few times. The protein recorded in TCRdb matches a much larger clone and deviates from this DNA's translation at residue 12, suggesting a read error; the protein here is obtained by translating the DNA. The CDR3 is CACSSLGTGGPHTDKLIF. In DNA, the CDR3 is TGTGCCTGTTCTTCCTTGGGTACTGGGGGACCTCACACCGATAAACTCATCTTT. The chain has TRDV2 and TRDJ1, with 9 positions matching TRDD3. Assignment of the J gene here rests on matching the DNA to germline, because TCRdb gives none. The CDR3 totals 18 residues. The V gene end was trimmed by 6 bases and the J gene end by 0 bases; junction bases not matched to a gene: 16. Per the germline V gene, CDR1 is GEAIGNYY and CDR2 is EKD.

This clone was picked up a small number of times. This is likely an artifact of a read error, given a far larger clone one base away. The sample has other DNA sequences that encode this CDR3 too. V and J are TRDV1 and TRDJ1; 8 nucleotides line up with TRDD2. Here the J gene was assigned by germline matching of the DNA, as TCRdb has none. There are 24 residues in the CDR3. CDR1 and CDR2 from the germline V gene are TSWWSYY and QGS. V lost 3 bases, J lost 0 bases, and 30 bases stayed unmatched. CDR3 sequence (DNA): TGTGCTCTTGGGGATTATTGGTCCCTCTTCCTACGCTCAGGGGGAACACCGTACACCGATAAACTCATCTTT. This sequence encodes CALGDYWSLFLRSGGTPYTDKLIF.

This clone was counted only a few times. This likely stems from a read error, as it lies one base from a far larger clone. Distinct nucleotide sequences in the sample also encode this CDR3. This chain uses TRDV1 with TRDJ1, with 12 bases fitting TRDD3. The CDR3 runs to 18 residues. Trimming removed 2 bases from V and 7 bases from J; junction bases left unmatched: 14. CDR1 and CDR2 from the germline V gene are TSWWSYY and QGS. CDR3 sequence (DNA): TGTGCTCTTGGGGAAACGCAGGAATTACTGGGGGATACCCTTAAACTCATCTTT. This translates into CALGETQELLGDTLKLIF.

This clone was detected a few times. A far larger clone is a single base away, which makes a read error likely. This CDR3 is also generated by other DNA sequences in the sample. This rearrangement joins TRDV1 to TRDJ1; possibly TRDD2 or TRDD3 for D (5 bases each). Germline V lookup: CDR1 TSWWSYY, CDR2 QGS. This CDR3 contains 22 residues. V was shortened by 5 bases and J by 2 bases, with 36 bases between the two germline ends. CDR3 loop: CALGQSLLLRSHLYWKTDKLIF. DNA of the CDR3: TGTGCTCTTGGGCAAAGCCTACTACTCAGGAGCCACCTATACTGGAAAACCGATAAACTCATCTTT.

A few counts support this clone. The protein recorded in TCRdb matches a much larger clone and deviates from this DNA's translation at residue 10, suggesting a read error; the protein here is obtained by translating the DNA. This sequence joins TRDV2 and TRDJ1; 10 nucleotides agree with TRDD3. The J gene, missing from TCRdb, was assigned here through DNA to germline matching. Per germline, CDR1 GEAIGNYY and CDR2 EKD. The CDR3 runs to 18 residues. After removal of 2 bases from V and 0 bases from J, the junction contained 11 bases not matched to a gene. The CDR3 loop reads CACDSLLGDPQYTDKLIF. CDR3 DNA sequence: TGTGCCTGTGACAGTCTACTGGGGGATCCACAGTACACCGATAAACTCATCTTT.

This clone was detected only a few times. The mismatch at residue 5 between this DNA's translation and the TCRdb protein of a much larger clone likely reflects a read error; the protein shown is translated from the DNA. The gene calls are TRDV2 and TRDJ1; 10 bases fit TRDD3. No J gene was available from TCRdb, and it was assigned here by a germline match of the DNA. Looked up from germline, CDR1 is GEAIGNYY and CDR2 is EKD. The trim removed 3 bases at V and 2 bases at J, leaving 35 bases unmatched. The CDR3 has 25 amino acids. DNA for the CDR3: TGTGCCTGTGACGCCGGGGTTATTACCTTCCCCTTACCCTTGAGGGGGATACGAACTACCGATAAACTCATCTTT. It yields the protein CACDAGVITFPLPLRGIRTTDKLIF.

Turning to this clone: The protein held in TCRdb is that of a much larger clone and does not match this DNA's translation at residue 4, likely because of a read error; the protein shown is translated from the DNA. This CDR3 is CACGSTGGSRSSWDTRQMFF. The CDR3, as DNA: TGTGCCTGTGGCAGTACTGGGGGATCTAGGAGCTCCTGGGACACCCGACAGATGTTTTTC. The rearrangement links TRDV2 to TRDJ3; 10 nucleotides agree with TRDD3. TCRdb carries no J gene annotation; the J gene was assigned here by matching the DNA with germline. The V gene's germline CDR1 is GEAIGNYY and CDR2 EKD. V shed 5 bases, J shed 0 bases, and the junction held 12 bases outside the gene matches. This CDR3 region has 20 residues.

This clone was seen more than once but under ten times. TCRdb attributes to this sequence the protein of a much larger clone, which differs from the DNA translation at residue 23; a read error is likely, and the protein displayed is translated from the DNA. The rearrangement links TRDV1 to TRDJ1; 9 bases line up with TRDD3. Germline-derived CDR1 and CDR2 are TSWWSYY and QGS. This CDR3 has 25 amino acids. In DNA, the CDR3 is TGTGCTCTTGGGGAACTAAAGTCCCTACTCAATCCCCTGTACTGGGGGACCCTTTACACCGATAAACACATCTTT. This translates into CALGELKSLLNPLYWGTLYTDKHIF.

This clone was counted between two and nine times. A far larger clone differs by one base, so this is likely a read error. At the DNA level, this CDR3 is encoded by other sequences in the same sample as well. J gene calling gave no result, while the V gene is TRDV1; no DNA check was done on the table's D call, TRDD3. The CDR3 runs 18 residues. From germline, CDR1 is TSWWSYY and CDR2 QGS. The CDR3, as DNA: TGTGCTCTTGGGGAGCCGAGATCTCCTTGCGGAGACACCGATAAACTTATCTTT. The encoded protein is CALGEPRSPCGDTDKLIF.

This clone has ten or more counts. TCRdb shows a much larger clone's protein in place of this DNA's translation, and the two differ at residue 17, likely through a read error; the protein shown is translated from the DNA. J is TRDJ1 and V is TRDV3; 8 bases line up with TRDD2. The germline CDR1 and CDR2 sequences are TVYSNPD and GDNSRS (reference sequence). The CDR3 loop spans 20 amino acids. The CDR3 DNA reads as TGTGCCTTTACTGGCCTTCCTATTATCGTTAGCCCAAGAACGACCGATGAACTCATCTTT. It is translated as CAFTGLPIIVSPRTTDELIF.